The T cell receptor beta chain under discussion was sequenced for a study of cytomegalovirus exposure and HLA in healthy donors. This CDR3 is built from 15 residues. Nominally healthy donors provided the samples, though records likely missed some immune exposures. Whole-study findings and limits: Later analysis identified several of the most significant clusters that appeared linked to common viral pathogens. In vitro confirmation showed three CMV-associated chains to be CMV antigen specific. There were 150 to 200 TCR beta chains listed as cytomegalovirus-associated.

A word on this clone: What it recognizes is unknown.

The study ran its PCR with 60 Vbeta and 13 Jbeta primers. Profiling relied on immunoSEQ multiplex PCR, and the TCRdb table lists in-frame clones only, not all of them. The repertoire holds roughly 76,000 clones, with approximately 90% as singletons. Sequencing input: PBMCs. The clonotype was recovered from a young woman in good health and CMV-seronegative. The chain links TRBV12-2 to TRBJ2-5; TRBD2, as called in the table, went unchecked against the DNA. The DNA end favors TRBJ2-7, so the J call may be wrong. TRBV12-2 is annotated as a pseudogene. The CDR3, as DNA: TGTGCAAGTCGCTTAGTTCCTAGCGGGAGATACGAGCAGTACTTC. Amino acids: CASRLVPSGRYEQYF.